This T cell receptor beta chain is drawn from a study of OX40 agonist ivuxolimab in advanced cancers. Study-wide findings and caveats: Doses of 0.1 to 3.0 mg/kg were accompanied by clonal expansion of CD4+ and CD8+ blood T cells by week 6. CD4+ T cells averaged fewer expanded clones than CD8+ T cells.

Only in-frame clones appear in the TCRdb table, and some are missing; sequencing was by immunoSEQ multiplex PCR. The sample has roughly 92,000 clones; around 90% are singletons. With respect to this clone: Its antigen remains unknown.

The J segment lost 15 bases and the V segment lost 5 bases, leaving 10 bases of the junction unmatched. Germline V gene sequence: CDR1 SNHLY, CDR2 FYNNEI. The CDR3 sequence is 14 residues long. Sequenced here: CD4+ or CD8+ T cells sorted from blood, sampled in a trial of the OX40 agonist ivuxolimab. This TCR came from an adult with an advanced solid tumor such as melanoma, head and neck, liver or kidney cancer. The chain links TRBV2 to TRBJ2-1, with 13 bases aligning to TRBD2. This chain's CDR3 is CASSPGLAGQYPFF. The CDR3, as DNA: TGTGCCAGCAGTCCGGGACTAGCGGGACAATATCCGTTCTTC.